This TCR beta chain was observed in a study of cytomegalovirus exposure and HLA in healthy donors. The study's findings and limits: Follow-up analysis later connected one missense variant in DCLRE1C with trimming of TCR beta V- and J-genes. Other equally common chains were less clonally expanded than HLA-associated TCR beta chains, a later analysis showed.

The PCR contained 60 Vbeta and 13 Jbeta primers. Produced via immunoSEQ multiplex PCR; TCRdb's table is partial and in-frame only. The profile shows 150,000 or so clones, roughly 9.7% of them singletons. Samples came from healthy bone marrow donors. This clone was seen a handful of times. Its antigen is still unknown. The identical CDR3 is also encoded by other nucleotide sequences in the sample. The CDR3 totals 14 residues. Germline lookup yields CDR1 SGHTA and CDR2 FQGNSA. V was clipped by 1 base and J by 0 bases, with 5 bases between them. Sequenced material: PBMCs. The origin of this receptor is a man in his forties or fifties in good health and CMV-seronegative. The V gene is TRBV7-2, the J gene TRBJ2-3; the D gene is possibly TRBD2 (5 bases). The CDR3 sequence is CASSLGTSTDTQYF. The CDR3 DNA sequence: TGTGCCAGCAGCTTAGGGACTAGCACAGATACGCAGTATTTT.